The 24 T cell receptor beta chains below all came from one sample that was sequenced in a study of T cell changes during pregnancy in multiple sclerosis. The protocol was immunoSEQ multiplex PCR, while the TCRdb copy is restricted to in-frame clones and leaves out a portion. There are over 70,000 clones in the sample; roughly 91% occur only once, and approximately 4.7% lies in the top ten. Sequenced material: peripheral blood, taken in the first trimester of pregnancy. These receptors all stem from a female donor with multiple sclerosis, enrolled in a pregnancy study.

In its sample, this clone is medium-sized (0.01 to 0.1%). CDR3 DNA sequence: TGTGCCAGCGTGGCTGGGACAGGGAGTTATGGCTACACCTTC. This translates into CASVAGTGSYGYTF. V usage is TRBV6-1 and J usage is TRBJ1-2; 9 positions match TRBD1. The CDR3 runs 14 residues. CDR1 MNHNS and CDR2 SASEGT come from the germline V gene. V shed 8 bases, J shed 5 bases, and the junction held 9 bases outside the gene matches.

The chain recombines TRBV4-1 with TRBJ2-5; no definite D call. From germline, CDR1 is MGHRA and CDR2 YSYEKL. The CDR3 is made up of 13 amino acids. Trimming pared 1 base from V and 2 bases from J, leaving 5 bases between. The CDR3 DNA is TGCGCCAGCAGCCAAGTCGTGCAAGAGACCCAGTACTTC. Translation gives CASSQVVQETQYF.

CDR3 sequence (DNA): TGTGCCAGCAGCGTAGTCCCGGACACAGGGACCGGGGAGCTGTTTTTT. Translated, it gives CASSVVPDTGTGELFF. V and J are TRBV9 and TRBJ2-2; the D gene is possibly TRBD1 (6 bases). The ends were cut back, 0 bases at V and 5 bases at J, with 14 bases in the middle. The CDR3 loop spans 16 amino acids. Germline values: CDR1 SGDLS, CDR2 YYNGEE.

The chain carries TRBV9 and TRBJ2-1, with 7 bases matching TRBD1. The junction had 3 bases not matched to a gene; V was cut back by 3 bases and J by 0 bases. CDR3 length equals 15 residues. Per germline, CDR1 SGDLS and CDR2 YYNGEE. CDR3 in DNA: TGTGCCAGCAGCGCGGGGACAGCCTCCTACAATGAGCAGTTCTTC. Translation: CASSAGTASYNEQFF.

The chain combines TRBV10-1 with TRBJ2-7, with 8 nucleotides matching TRBD1. The ends lost 3 bases at V and 5 bases at J; junction bases unmatched: 6. The germline V gene has CDR1 WNHNN and CDR2 SYGVQD (reference sequence). The CDR3 has 14 residues. The CDR3 coding sequence is TGCGCCAGCAGTGAAGGGCAGGGGGCCGACGAGCAGTACTTC. Translated, it gives CASSEGQGADEQYF.

This clone was detected only once. This rearrangement joins TRBV19 to TRBJ1-5; D not certain. Trimming pared 5 bases from V and 6 bases from J, leaving 8 bases between. CDR1 and CDR2 from the germline V gene are LNHDA and SQIVND (reference sequence). The CDR3 consists of 12 residues. The chain's CDR3 is CASSGVGQPQHF. The CDR3 DNA reads as TGTGCCAGTAGTGGTGTCGGTCAGCCCCAGCATTTT.

This clone has a single count. The chain uses TRBV30 and TRBJ1-4, with 7 bases lining up with TRBD1. There are 10 residues in the CDR3. With 8 bases clipped from V and 13 bases from J, the junction kept 7 bases outside the gene matches. From germline, CDR1 is GTSNPN and CDR2 SVGIG (reference sequence). CDR3 sequence (DNA): TGTGCCGGAGAGGACAGGCGACTGTTTTTT. It specifies CAGEDRRLFF.

The chain combines TRBV9 with TRBJ2-3; maybe TRBD2 (6 bases). V dropped 9 bases and J dropped 1 base, with 18 bases sitting between them. Germline-derived CDR1 and CDR2 are SGDLS and YYNGEE. The CDR3 runs to 15 residues. The chain's CDR3 is CATSVLAEGTDTQYF. The CDR3 bases are TGTGCCACCTCTGTACTAGCTGAGGGCACAGATACGCAGTATTTT.

The chain recombines TRBV19 with TRBJ2-1; 11 bases are shared with TRBD2. V lost 5 bases to trimming and J lost 5 bases; unmatched junction nucleotides: 8. The CDR3 sequence is 16 residues long. Looked up from germline, CDR1 is LNHDA and CDR2 is SQIVND (reference sequence). The CDR3 loop reads CASSPRLAGTHNEQFF. The CDR3 DNA reads as TGTGCCAGTAGTCCTCGACTAGCGGGGACACACAATGAGCAGTTCTTC.

There are a few counts of this clone. This chain joins TRBV10-3 and TRBJ2-7; 9 nucleotides agree with TRBD1. After removal of 4 bases from V and 6 bases from J, the junction contained 19 bases not matched to a gene. The CDR3 spans 18 residues. Germline values: CDR1 ENHRY, CDR2 SYGVKD. CDR3 sequence: CAISVRGQGASPAREQYF. In DNA, the CDR3 is TGTGCCATCAGTGTACGGGGACAGGGAGCATCGCCAGCACGCGAGCAGTACTTC.

The chain recombines TRBV19 with TRBJ1-5; D gene uncertain. Trimming took off 6 bases at V and 5 bases at J, with 8 bases between the two ends. In germline, CDR1 is LNHDA, CDR2 SQIVND (reference sequence). This CDR3 comprises 12 residues. DNA for the CDR3: TGTGCCAGTAGACGTCAGGATCAGCCCCAGCATTTT. Amino acid sequence: CASRRQDQPQHF.

The J gene is TRBJ2-3, the V gene TRBV7-9; 8 bases agree with TRBD2. Losses at the gene ends were 8 bases for V and 4 bases for J; bases not matched to a gene: 17. The CDR3 is 17 amino acids. Germline-derived CDR1 and CDR2 are SEHNR and FQNEAQ (reference sequence). CDR3 nucleotides: TGTGCCAGCGGGCTTTCACTCGGGGGGGCCTGGGCAGATACGCAGTATTTT. It encodes CASGLSLGGAWADTQYF.

This rearrangement joins TRBV4-2 to TRBJ2-5; D remains ambiguous. The CDR3 contains 11 residues. Trimming took 8 bases from V and 5 from J, leaving 9 bases between them. CDR1 is LGHNA, CDR2 YNFKEQ, per germline. This CDR3 is CASGPPETQYF. The CDR3 DNA reads as TGTGCCAGCGGCCCCCCGGAGACCCAGTACTTC.

Note on this clone: The junction differs from germline at one of its ends, possibly a read error. This chain connects TRBV5-4 to TRBJ2-7; 8 bases map to TRBD1. Germline-derived CDR1 and CDR2 are SGHNT and YYREEE (reference sequence). CDR3 length: 13 amino acids. The CDR3 sequence is CASSLGRGQALLF. In DNA, the CDR3 is TGTGCCAGCAGCTTGGGAAGGGGACAGGCTTTACTTTTC.

This clone has only one observation. This sequence joins TRBV25-1 and TRBJ1-1, with unresolved D. Trimming cost V 6 bases and J 4 bases, with 12 bases left between them. This CDR3 has 13 amino acids. Per germline, CDR1 MGHDK and CDR2 SYGVNS. The CDR3 loop reads CASRIGGGTEAFF. In nucleotides, the CDR3 is TGTGCCAGCAGGATCGGAGGAGGCACTGAAGCTTTCTTT.

This sequence joins TRBV4-1 and TRBJ2-3; 9 bases are a match to TRBD2. This CDR3 region has 17 residues. V was clipped by 0 bases and J by 2 bases; unmatched bases: 6. The germline CDR1 and CDR2 sequences are MGHRA and YSYEKL. CDR3: CASSQEPSGGYTDTQYF. The DNA of the CDR3 is TGCGCCAGCAGCCAAGAACCCAGCGGGGGGTACACAGATACGCAGTATTTT.

The genes are TRBV4-1 and TRBJ1-2; 8 nucleotides align to TRBD1. The CDR3 runs 16 residues. The junction had 7 bases not matched to a gene; V was cut back by 4 bases and J by 0 bases. The V gene's germline CDR1 is MGHRA and CDR2 YSYEKL. The CDR3 loop is CASSLRTGKANYGYTF. The CDR3, as DNA: TGCGCCAGCAGCCTCCGGACAGGGAAGGCTAACTATGGCTACACCTTC.

This clone was counted at least ten times. The V and J genes are TRBV9 and TRBJ1-4; D might be TRBD1 (6 bases). From germline, CDR1 is SGDLS and CDR2 YYNGEE. Trimming removed 4 bases from V and 4 bases from J, with 14 bases in between. The CDR3 is 15 amino acids. In nucleotides, the CDR3 is TGTGCCAGCAGCTTAGGACAGATATATAATGAAAAACTGTTTTTT. Its translation: CASSLGQIYNEKLFF. Looking up the rest from reference TRBV9 and TRBJ1-4 gives the full variable domain: DSGVTQTPKHLITATGQRVTLRCSPRSGDLSVYWYQQSLDQGLQFLIQYYNGEERAKGNILERFSAQQFPDLHSELNLSSLELGDSALYFCASSLGQIYNEKLFFGSGTQLSVL.

V gene TRBV6-1 combines with J gene TRBJ1-3, with D unresolved. Germline V gene sequence: CDR1 MNHNS, CDR2 SASEGT. This CDR3 is 16 amino acids long. V gave up 4 bases and J gave up 3 bases, with 16 bases separating them. The DNA of the CDR3 is TGTGCCAGCAGTGGTCGGGGTACCTTCTTTGGAAACACCATATATTTT. It encodes CASSGRGTFFGNTIYF.

V is TRBV5-6 and J is TRBJ2-1; TRBD2 agrees at 10 bases. V trimming: 4 bases; J trimming: 6 bases; junction bases outside the gene matches: 7. The germline gives CDR1 SGHDT, CDR2 YYEEEE. The CDR3 loop spans 15 amino acids. The CDR3, as DNA: TGTGCCAGCAGCGTCGGACTAGCGGCCAGCAATGAGCAGTTCTTC. This translates into CASSVGLAASNEQFF.

The rearrangement links TRBV27 to TRBJ2-1; TRBD2 matches 14 bases. CDR1 is MNHEY and CDR2 is SMNVEV in the germline V gene (reference sequence). J was trimmed by 0 bases and V by 5 bases; bases with no gene match: 9. This CDR3 is built from 19 residues. CDR3 sequence (DNA): TGTGCCAGCAGTGCATGGACTAGCGGGGGGCCTGGCTCCTACAATGAGCAGTTCTTC. Its translation: CASSAWTSGGPGSYNEQFF.

The chain recombines TRBV5-5 with TRBJ1-2, with D unclear. The CDR3 sequence is 14 residues long. V was cut by 4 bases and J by 6 bases, with 16 bases left in between. Germline V gives CDR1 SGHKS, CDR2 YYEKEE (reference sequence). CDR3: CASSIGPVDHGYTF. The CDR3 coding sequence is TGTGCCAGCAGCATTGGGCCGGTGGATCATGGCTACACCTTC.

The gene calls are TRBV9 and TRBJ1-2; D is possibly TRBD1 (5 bases). The V end lost 0 bases, the J end lost 8 bases, and 8 bases lay between the germline ends. The CDR3 contains 12 residues. From germline, CDR1 is SGDLS and CDR2 YYNGEE. The CDR3: CASSVDPGGYTF. CDR3 coding DNA: TGTGCCAGCAGCGTAGACCCAGGGGGCTACACCTTC.

The chain is built from TRBV9 and TRBJ2-2; D call uncertain. V dropped 0 bases and J dropped 2 bases, with 5 bases sitting between them. Germline V lookup: CDR1 SGDLS, CDR2 YYNGEE. The CDR3 contains 14 residues. The CDR3 coding sequence is TGTGCCAGCAGCGTAGGGCAAAACACCGGGGAGCTGTTTTTT. Amino acid sequence: CASSVGQNTGELFF.